This section outlines one T cell receptor (beta chain) sequence together with its context. Its antigen is as yet unknown. The data were obtained in a study of cytomegalovirus exposure and HLA in healthy donors. General study findings and limits: The analysis excluded some indistinguishable V segments, including TRBV6-2 and TRBV6-3.

Use of 60 Vbeta and 13 Jbeta primers characterized the PCR. Sequencing was performed with immunoSEQ multiplex PCR; in TCRdb, only in-frame clones are kept and a portion is missing. The data show 150,000 to 180,000 clones, under 85% seen once. The ends lost 6 bases at V and 0 bases at J; junction bases unmatched: 9. Germline V gene sequence: CDR1 LGHNA, CDR2 YSLEER. The CDR3 length is 16 residues. The sample comprised PBMCs. The receptor was derived from a man aged 18 to 35 in good health and CMV-seronegative. V usage is TRBV4-3 and J usage is TRBJ1-1, with TRBD1 matching over 8 bases. The CDR3 region is CASRRDRLLMNTEAFF. The CDR3, as DNA: TGCGCCAGCAGGCGGGACAGGTTGTTGATGAACACTGAAGCTTTCTTT.